Below are 24 T cell receptor beta chains sequenced from a single sample in a study of shared clonotypes between healthy human individuals. TCRdb keeps only in-frame clones here, not all; method: immunoSEQ multiplex PCR. This sample has a few million clones, with 90% to 95% found just once. What was sequenced was naive CD4+ T cells from PBMCs. Documented subset: CD45RA+ positively selected. All receptors come from a man younger than 35 in good health. Some clones in this sample may be carry-over from other donors' samples.

The rearrangement joins TRBV6-1 to TRBJ2-5, with TRBD2 identical over 11 bases. CDR1 is MNHNS, CDR2 SASEGT, per germline. The CDR3 contains 15 residues. Losses at the gene ends were 4 bases for V and 5 bases for J; bases not matched to a gene: 6. The CDR3 here is CASSGLAGRGETQYF. CDR3 DNA: TGTGCCAGCAGTGGACTAGCGGGAAGGGGCGAGACCCAGTACTTC.

V is TRBV29-1 and J is TRBJ2-2; 7 bases are shared with TRBD2. Germline V gives CDR1 SQVTM, CDR2 ANQGSEA. CDR3 length: 15 amino acids. Germline trimming cut 6 bases from V and 2 bases from J; bases unmatched to any gene: 9. Here the CDR3 reads CSVGLAERNTGELFF. CDR3 nucleotide sequence: TGCAGCGTGGGGCTAGCGGAGAGAAACACCGGGGAGCTGTTTTTT.

The V and J genes are TRBV19 and TRBJ2-7; a possible D gene is TRBD2 (5 bases). CDR1 LNHDA and CDR2 SQIVND come from the germline V gene (reference sequence). CDR3 length: 13 amino acids. V dropped 3 bases and J dropped 6 bases, with 12 bases sitting between them. CDR3 in amino acids: CASSINTAGEQYF. The CDR3 bases are TGTGCCAGTAGTATTAACACCGCGGGCGAGCAGTACTTC.

The chain recombines TRBV6-6 with TRBJ2-5; the D gene is possibly TRBD2 (5 bases). Germline V gene sequence: CDR1 MNHNY, CDR2 SVGAGI (reference sequence). The CDR3 totals 15 residues. Trimming left V 5 bases short and J 2 bases short, with 15 bases between. The chain's CDR3 is CASSGEWLQQETQYF. DNA of the CDR3: TGTGCCAGCAGTGGGGAGTGGCTCCAGCAAGAGACCCAGTACTTC.

This clone was observed once. This chain uses TRBV5-6 with TRBJ2-3; maybe TRBD1 (6 bases). The germline V gene encodes CDR1 SGHDT and CDR2 YYEEEE. Trimming removed 4 bases at V and 0 bases at J, with 12 bases between. This CDR3 contains 15 residues. CDR3 sequence reads: CASSQWTESTDTQYF. The CDR3 DNA reads TGTGCCAGCAGCCAGTGGACAGAAAGCACAGATACGCAGTATTTT.

The chain joins TRBV11-2 to TRBJ2-7; maybe TRBD1 (6 bases). Trimming cost V 6 bases and J 3 bases, with 12 bases left between them. The CDR3 has 13 residues. Per germline, CDR1 SGHAT and CDR2 FQNNGV. CDR3 in amino acids: CASSQQGYYEQYF. The CDR3 DNA follows: TGTGCCAGCAGTCAACAGGGATACTACGAGCAGTACTTC.

V is TRBV25-1 and J is TRBJ2-3, with a tentative D call TRBD2 (6 bases). The CDR3 sequence is 13 residues long. V gave up 10 bases and J gave up 4 bases, with 15 bases separating them. From germline, CDR1 is MGHDK and CDR2 SYGVNS. DNA for the CDR3: TGTGCCACCGCGACTAGGTACCCAGATACGCAGTATTTT. This encodes CATATRYPDTQYF. Full variable domain (rest looked up from reference TRBV25-1 and TRBJ2-3): EADIYQTPRYLVIGTGKKITLECSQTMGHDKMYWYQQDPGMELHLIHYSYGVNSTEKGDLSSESTVSRIRTEHFPLTLESARPSHTSQYLCATATRYPDTQYFGPGTRLTVL.

The V and J genes are TRBV7-2 and TRBJ2-7; a possible D gene is TRBD2 (6 bases). This CDR3 is built from 18 residues. CDR1 is SGHTA, CDR2 FQGNSA, per germline. V gave up 4 bases and J gave up 4 bases, with 26 bases separating them. In nucleotides, the CDR3 is TGTGCCAGCAGCTCGCAATCCTCTGGAGGGGCTGTGAGGTACGAGCAGTACTTC. Translated, it gives CASSSQSSGGAVRYEQYF.

The V call is TRBV9, the J call TRBJ1-1; D gene uncertain. The V gene's germline CDR1 is SGDLS and CDR2 YYNGEE. This CDR3 region has 13 residues. With 7 bases removed from V and 0 bases from J, the gap between germline ends came to 10 bases. DNA of the CDR3: TGTGCCAGCTCGTGGGCAGTGAACACTGAAGCTTTCTTT. It translates to CASSWAVNTEAFF.

The CDR3 sequence: CASSLGRVTGELFF. DNA for the CDR3: TGTGCCAGCAGCTTAGGCCGGGTCACCGGGGAGCTGTTTTTT. The V call is TRBV5-4, the J call TRBJ2-2; D remains unclear. CDR1 is SGHNT and CDR2 is YYREEE in the germline V gene (reference sequence). Deletions cut 2 bases from V and 4 bases from J, with 9 bases between. The CDR3 runs to 14 residues.

The chain carries TRBV10-3 and TRBJ2-7; the match to TRBD2 covers 9 bases. Germline V gene sequence: CDR1 ENHRY, CDR2 SYGVKD. The CDR3 spans 14 residues. V shed 4 bases and J 3 bases; nucleotides not matched to a gene: 4. For the CDR3, the DNA is TGTGCCATCAGTGTTGGGCGGGGGGGCTACGAGCAGTACTTC. Protein product: CAISVGRGGYEQYF.

This clone showed up just once. The chain joins TRBV27 to TRBJ1-2; TRBD1 aligns across 7 bases. The CDR3 is made up of 14 amino acids. Germline V gene lookup returns CDR1 MNHEY and CDR2 SMNVEV (reference sequence). V lost 5 bases and J lost 6; bases outside the gene matches: 9. In nucleotides, the CDR3 is TGTGCCAGCAGTCCCCCGGGACAGCGTAATGGCTACACCTTC. This encodes CASSPPGQRNGYTF.

The chain combines TRBV5-1 with TRBJ2-2, with D uncertain. Trimming cost V 0 bases and J 0 bases, with 12 bases left between them. The germline gives CDR1 SGHRS, CDR2 YFSETQ. The CDR3 extends over 17 amino acids. CDR3 bases: TGCGCCAGCAGCTTGGCCTTAGAAGGCTCGAACACCGGGGAGCTGTTTTTT. It is translated as CASSLALEGSNTGELFF.

Concerning this clone: The sample carries other DNA sequences with the same CDR3. V usage is TRBV5-1 and J usage is TRBJ2-7; 8 bases map to TRBD2. Germline lookup yields CDR1 SGHRS and CDR2 YFSETQ. This CDR3 comprises 14 residues. Trimming cost V 4 bases and J 7 bases; bases outside gene matches: 10. CDR3 nucleotide sequence: TGCGCCAGCAGCCCCACGAGCGGGGGTGGGGAGCAGTACTTC. Residues: CASSPTSGGGEQYF.

This rearrangement joins TRBV6-5 to TRBJ1-6; D remains unclear. The CDR3 totals 16 residues. The V end lost 0 bases, the J end lost 3 bases, and 9 bases lay between the germline ends. Germline V gene data show CDR1 as MNHEY and CDR2 as SVGAGI. The CDR3 here is CASSYSGGNYNSPLHF. CDR3 coding DNA: TGTGCCAGCAGTTACTCGGGAGGAAACTATAATTCACCCCTCCACTTT.

The chain recombines TRBV18 with TRBJ2-5; D perhaps matches TRBD1 (5 bases). Germline assignment: CDR1 KGHSH and CDR2 LQKENI. Trimming took 2 bases from V and 5 from J, leaving 12 bases between them. The CDR3 is 14 residues long. The CDR3 reads CASSPLSDTETQYF. In DNA form, the CDR3 reads TGTGCCAGCTCACCATTGTCGGACACTGAGACCCAGTACTTC.

V gene TRBV15 combines with J gene TRBJ2-1, with D perhaps TRBD2 (6 bases). Germline V gene lookup returns CDR1 LNHNV and CDR2 YYDKDF (reference sequence). This CDR3 is 16 amino acids long. The V end lost 2 bases, the J end lost 7 bases, and 18 bases lay between the germline ends. CDR3 residues: CATSRPPNLGGNEQFF. In nucleotides, the CDR3 is TGTGCCACCAGCAGACCACCCAACCTCGGGGGAAATGAGCAGTTCTTC. The full variable domain, completed using reference TRBV15 and TRBJ2-1, is DAMVIQNPRYQVTQFGKPVTLSCSQTLNHNVMYWYQQKSSQAPKLLFHYYDKDFNNEADTPDNFQSRRPNTSFCFLDIRSPGLGDTAMYLCATSRPPNLGGNEQFFGPGTRLTVL.

V is TRBV5-4 and J is TRBJ2-1, with D perhaps being TRBD1 or TRBD2 (6 bases each). CDR1 and CDR2 (germline): SGHNT, YYREEE (reference sequence). CDR3 length: 17 amino acids. With 0 bases removed from V and 4 bases from J, the gap between germline ends came to 17 bases. Written as DNA, the CDR3 is TGTGCCAGCAGCTTGGGTGGGGGGCTAGCGAATTACAATGAGCAGTTCTTC. It is translated as CASSLGGGLANYNEQFF.

The chain links TRBV5-8 to TRBJ2-3; weak D call: TRBD2 (5 bases). The germline gives CDR1 SGHTS, CDR2 YDEGEE. The germline V and J ends were trimmed by 5 bases and 8 bases, with 15 bases remaining between them. This CDR3 comprises 13 residues. CDR3 protein: CASRKVGVPTQYF. CDR3 bases: TGTGCCAGCAGGAAGGTCGGGGTCCCTACGCAGTATTTT.

V usage is TRBV7-2 and J usage is TRBJ1-1; the match to TRBD1 covers 7 bases. Germline loops: CDR1 SGHTA, CDR2 FQGNSA. The CDR3 is 15 residues long. The J segment lost 4 bases and the V segment lost 5 bases, leaving 10 bases of the junction unmatched. This CDR3 is CASSGSGGGGTEAFF. The DNA of the CDR3 is TGTGCCAGCAGCGGGTCAGGGGGGGGTGGCACTGAAGCTTTCTTT. Drawing the rest from reference TRBV7-2 and TRBJ1-1, the complete variable domain is GAGVSQSPSNKVTEKGKDVELRCDPISGHTALYWYRQSLGQGLEFLIYFQGNSAPDKSGLPSDRFSAERTGGSVSTLTIQRTQQEDSAVYLCASSGSGGGGTEAFFGQGTRLTVV.

V is TRBV5-1 and J is TRBJ1-1; the D gene is possibly TRBD1 (5 bases). Looked up from germline, CDR1 is SGHRS and CDR2 is YFSETQ. There are 15 residues in the CDR3. Trimming removed 0 bases from V and 5 bases from J, with 14 bases in between. The CDR3 sequence: CASSLGSGRDTEAFF. The CDR3 DNA reads as TGCGCCAGCAGCTTGGGATCGGGCAGGGATACTGAAGCTTTCTTT. Variable domain in full (rest from reference TRBV5-1 and TRBJ1-1): KAGVTQTPRYLIKTRGQQVTLSCSPISGHRSVSWYQQTPGQGLQFLFEYFSETQRNKGNFPGRFSGRQFSNSRSEMNVSTLELGDSALYLCASSLGSGRDTEAFFGQGTRLTVV.

This clone was recorded only once. Other DNA sequences in this specimen translate into the identical CDR3. The V gene is TRBV7-3, the J gene TRBJ2-2, with D unresolved. Germline V gene lookup returns CDR1 SGHTA and CDR2 FQGTGA. The CDR3 contains 13 residues. Trimming took off 3 bases at V and 4 bases at J, with 6 bases between the two ends. The CDR3 here is CASSFDSTGELFF. The CDR3 nucleotides read TGTGCCAGCAGCTTCGACTCCACCGGGGAGCTGTTTTTT.

This chain joins TRBV5-1 and TRBJ1-4; D may be TRBD1 (6 bases). Deletions cut 1 base from V and 5 bases from J, with 12 bases between. Germline V lookup: CDR1 SGHRS, CDR2 YFSETQ. The CDR3 runs 15 residues. This chain's CDR3 is CASSLQTGRNEKLFF. In DNA form, the CDR3 reads TGCGCCAGCAGCTTGCAGACAGGTCGAAATGAAAAACTGTTTTTT.

J is TRBJ2-7 and V is TRBV28, with TRBD1 identical over 8 bases. This CDR3 has 15 amino acids. Germline V lookup: CDR1 MDHEN, CDR2 SYDVKM. V shed 2 bases and J 3 bases; nucleotides not matched to a gene: 6. CDR3 DNA sequence: TGTGCCAGCAGTTTAAGCCGAGGACAGGGCTACGAGCAGTACTTC. This gives the protein CASSLSRGQGYEQYF.